Presented here are 15 T cell receptor beta chains from one specimen sequenced in a study of blood T cell repertoires in COVID-19. Sequencing was performed with immunoSEQ multiplex PCR; in TCRdb, only in-frame clones are kept and a portion is missing. The table lists about 210,000 clones, about 86% of them singletons, with 20% to 25% in the top ten. What was sequenced was PBMCs or T cells enriched from blood (not recorded which). These TCRs come from a woman aged 40-49 years in a cohort exposed to, infected with or recovered from COVID-19 (not recorded which).

For this clone: At the DNA level, this CDR3 is encoded by other sequences in the same sample as well. The chain combines TRBV27 with TRBJ1-5; 7 nucleotides agree with TRBD1. This CDR3 is built from 14 residues. With V trimmed by 3 bases and J by 4 bases, 3 bases remained unmatched. Germline V CDR1 and CDR2: MNHEY, SMNVEV (reference sequence). CDR3 nucleotide sequence: TGTGCCAGCAGTTTGGGCAGGGGGAATCAGCCCCAGCATTTT. It is translated as CASSLGRGNQPQHF.

This chain uses TRBV27 with TRBJ2-5, with D maybe TRBD1 (6 bases). V was pared by 6 bases and J by 0 bases, with 11 bases between. Looked up from germline, CDR1 is MNHEY and CDR2 is SMNVEV (reference sequence). This CDR3 is built from 14 residues. CDR3 nucleotide sequence: TGTGCCAGCAGACCCGACAGGTACCAAGAGACCCAGTACTTC. Translating it yields CASRPDRYQETQYF.

V and J are TRBV29-1 and TRBJ1-2; D remains ambiguous. This CDR3 has 12 amino acids. CDR1 and CDR2 (germline): SQVTM, ANQGSEA. The V end lost 5 bases, the J end lost 5 bases, and 12 bases lay between the germline ends. The CDR3 reads CSVIEESYGYTF. The DNA of the CDR3 is TGCAGCGTTATCGAGGAGAGTTATGGCTACACCTTC.

The chain is built from TRBV7-6 and TRBJ2-3; D may be TRBD2 (6 bases). CDR1 SGHVS and CDR2 FNYEAQ come from the germline V gene. V was trimmed by 1 base and J by 2 bases, leaving 13 bases between them. The CDR3 runs to 16 residues. The CDR3: CASSLGGGETTDTQYF. CDR3 DNA sequence: TGTGCCAGCAGCTTAGGGGGCGGGGAGACCACAGATACGCAGTATTTT. Filled out from reference TRBV7-6 and TRBJ2-3, the complete variable domain reads GAGVSQSPRYKVTKRGQDVALRCDPISGHVSLYWYRQALGQGPEFLTYFNYEAQQDKSGLPNDRFSAERPEGSISTLTIQRTEQRDSAMYRCASSLGGGETTDTQYFGPGTRLTVL.

This clone has just one count. Germline is not matched at one junction end, which may reflect a read error. The chain combines TRBV7-9 with TRBJ1-4; D possibly corresponds to TRBD1 (5 bases). Looked up from germline, CDR1 is SEHNR and CDR2 is FQNEAQ (reference sequence). The CDR3 has 16 residues. The CDR3 sequence is CAGSPHPRGTNEKLFF. DNA for the CDR3: TGTGCCGGCAGCCCCCACCCAAGGGGAACTAATGAAAAACTGTTTTTT.

The J gene is TRBJ2-5, the V gene TRBV5-6; D call uncertain. V was trimmed by 0 bases and J by 2 bases, leaving 5 bases between them. CDR3 length equals 13 residues. In germline, CDR1 is SGHDT, CDR2 YYEEEE. The CDR3 loop is CASSLVQQETQYF. CDR3 nucleotides: TGTGCCAGCAGCTTGGTGCAGCAAGAGACCCAGTACTTC.

The genes are TRBV6-5 and TRBJ2-7; the match to TRBD1 covers 10 bases. Germline lookup yields CDR1 MNHEY and CDR2 SVGAGI. Trimming cost V 3 bases and J 6 bases; bases outside gene matches: 5. This CDR3 spans 14 amino acids. Here the CDR3 DNA reads TGTGCCAGCAGTTATCCGGGACAGGGGAGCGAGCAGTACTTC. Translation: CASSYPGQGSEQYF.

This clone was detected once. The chain combines TRBV28 with TRBJ2-1, with D maybe TRBD2 (5 bases). V lost 2 bases and J 7 bases, leaving 12 bases between the germline ends. In germline, CDR1 is MDHEN, CDR2 SYDVKM. The CDR3 sequence is 14 residues long. CDR3 coding DNA: TGTGCCAGCAGTTTAAGGACCCGGGGTAATGAGCAGTTCTTC. Translation gives CASSLRTRGNEQFF. Supplemented by reference TRBV28 and TRBJ2-1, the full variable domain reads DVKVTQSSRYLVKRTGEKVFLECVQDMDHENMFWYRQDPGLGLRLIYFSYDVKMKEKGDIPEGYSVSREKKERFSLILESASTNQTSMYLCASSLRTRGNEQFFGPGTRLTVL.

The V call is TRBV2, the J call TRBJ2-5; 11 positions match TRBD2. The CDR3 is made up of 15 amino acids. Germline V gene sequence: CDR1 SNHLY, CDR2 FYNNEI. V was clipped by 5 bases and J by 1 base; unmatched bases: 3. In nucleotides, the CDR3 is TGTGCCAGCAGTTCTAGCGGGGGGACCCAAGAGACCCAGTACTTC. Translation gives CASSSSGGTQETQYF.

The chain joins TRBV19 to TRBJ2-1, with D possibly TRBD2 on 5 matching bases. Germline V gene data show CDR1 as LNHDA and CDR2 as SQIVND (reference sequence). This CDR3 is 12 amino acids long. V dropped 6 bases and J dropped 4 bases, with 7 bases sitting between them. CDR3: CASSGDYNEQFF. In DNA form, the CDR3 reads TGTGCCAGTAGCGGGGATTACAATGAGCAGTTCTTC.

CDR3 nucleotide sequence: TGTGCCAGTAGTATAGGGGGACAGGGGCACACTGAAGCTTTCTTT. Amino acid sequence: CASSIGGQGHTEAFF. The chain uses TRBV19 and TRBJ1-1; 10 bases map to TRBD1. Germline CDR1 and CDR2: LNHDA and SQIVND (reference sequence). V dropped 1 base and J dropped 3; count of bases not matched to a gene: 2. The CDR3 length is 15 residues.

This clone was found once. This chain uses TRBV4-2 with TRBJ1-2; a possible D gene is TRBD1 (6 bases). V lost 3 bases to trimming and J lost 4 bases, with 12 bases between them. The CDR3 extends over 14 amino acids. Germline values: CDR1 LGHNA, CDR2 YNFKEQ. For the CDR3, the DNA is TGTGCCAGCAGCCATGCGACAGGAACCTATGGCTACACCTTC. Protein sequence: CASSHATGTYGYTF.

The chain has TRBV6-5 and TRBJ1-2, with 7 bases aligning to TRBD1. The V gene end was trimmed by 8 bases and the J gene end by 8 bases; junction bases not matched to a gene: 8. The CDR3 totals 12 residues. Germline CDR1 and CDR2: MNHEY and SVGAGI. In DNA form, the CDR3 reads TGTGCCAGCGGACAGGCGGCCAGGGGCTACACCTTC. It codes for CASGQAARGYTF.

A single count supports this clone. The J gene is TRBJ2-1, the V gene TRBV10-3, with D perhaps TRBD1 (5 bases). The CDR3 is 15 amino acids. Germline CDR1 reads ENHRY; CDR2 reads SYGVKD. V lost 4 bases and J lost 7, with 17 bases in between. The CDR3 bases are TGTGCCATCAGTGCACAGGCGGAAACCCGGAATGAGCAGTTCTTC. This sequence encodes CAISAQAETRNEQFF.

A single count supports this clone. This chain links TRBV7-9 with TRBJ1-5, with D maybe TRBD1 (5 bases). This CDR3 comprises 17 residues. CDR1 and CDR2 (germline): SEHNR, FQNEAQ (reference sequence). Trimming took off 3 bases at V and 1 base at J, with 16 bases between the two ends. Written as DNA, the CDR3 is TGTGCCAGCAGCTTCGTTGGAGGGGCTGGAAGCAATCAGCCCCAGCATTTT. It translates to CASSFVGGAGSNQPQHF.